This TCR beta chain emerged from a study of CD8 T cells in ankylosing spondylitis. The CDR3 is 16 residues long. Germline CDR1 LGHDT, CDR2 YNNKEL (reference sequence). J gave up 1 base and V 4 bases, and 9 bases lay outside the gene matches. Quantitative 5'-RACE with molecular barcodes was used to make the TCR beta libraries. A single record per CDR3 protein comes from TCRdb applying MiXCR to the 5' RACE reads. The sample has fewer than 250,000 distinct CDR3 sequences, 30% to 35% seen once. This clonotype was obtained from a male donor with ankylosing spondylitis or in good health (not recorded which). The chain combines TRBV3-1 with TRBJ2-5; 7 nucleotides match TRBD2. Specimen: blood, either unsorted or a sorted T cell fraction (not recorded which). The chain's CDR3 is CASSPWRENTQETQYF. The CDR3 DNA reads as TGTGCCAGCAGCCCTTGGCGGGAGAACACCCAAGAGACCCAGTACTTC.